These 9 T cell receptor beta chains came from one sample sequenced in a study of siplizumab effects on memory and regulatory T cells. Generated by immunoSEQ multiplex PCR, the TCRdb table keeps only in-frame clones and is missing some. The sample lists 90,000 to 95,000 clones, 96% occurring once. The sequenced sample was naive CD4+ T cells sorted from blood. Receptor source: a human donor in good health.

This chain connects TRBV12-5 to TRBJ2-3; 10 bases map to TRBD2. The V and J ends lost 0 bases and 6 bases, in that order; junction bases with no gene match: 6. Germline V lookup: CDR1 LGHNT, CDR2 FRNRAP. The CDR3 has 16 residues. The DNA of the CDR3 is TGTGCTAGTGGTTTGGTAGCGGGGGGGTTTGTTGATACGCAGTATTTT. Amino acid sequence: CASGLVAGGFVDTQYF.

The rearrangement links TRBV15 to TRBJ1-2, with a tentative D call TRBD1 (6 bases). Germline V gene sequence: CDR1 LNHNV, CDR2 YYDKDF (reference sequence). Trimming took off 0 bases at V and 0 bases at J, with 11 bases between the two ends. The CDR3 covers 16 residues. CDR3 region: CATSRDPRQANYGYTF. As DNA, the CDR3 is TGTGCCACCAGCAGAGATCCGAGACAGGCTAACTATGGCTACACCTTC.

V usage is TRBV27 and J usage is TRBJ2-1, with 8 bases lining up with TRBD2. The CDR3 extends over 16 amino acids. Trimming at V came to 4 bases and at J to 0 bases, leaving 5 bases not matched to a gene. Germline CDR1 is MNHEY and CDR2 is SMNVEV (reference sequence). The CDR3 loop is CASSSTGGLSYNEQFF. CDR3 bases: TGTGCCAGCAGTTCAACGGGGGGGCTCTCCTACAATGAGCAGTTCTTC.

The chain combines TRBV28 with TRBJ1-2; the D is unclear. The germline V gene encodes CDR1 MDHEN and CDR2 SYDVKM. V was cut by 3 bases and J by 4 bases, with 9 bases left in between. This CDR3 contains 13 residues. CDR3 sequence (DNA): TGTGCCAGCAGTTTCTCGGGCAGCTATGGCTACACCTTC. Amino acids: CASSFSGSYGYTF.

This chain connects TRBV7-2 to TRBJ1-6, with 9 bases lining up with TRBD1. This CDR3 region has 14 residues. Unmatched junction bases numbered 2, after V lost 2 bases and J lost 9 bases. CDR1 is SGHTA and CDR2 is FQGNSA in the germline V gene. CDR3 sequence reads: CASSLTQGASPLHF. CDR3 nucleotide sequence: TGTGCCAGCAGCTTAACACAGGGGGCTTCACCCCTCCACTTT.

The chain uses TRBV6-9 and TRBJ1-5, with 9 bases identical to TRBD1. Germline assignment: CDR1 MNHGY and CDR2 SVAAGI. V was clipped by 5 bases and J by 4 bases; unmatched bases: 6. The CDR3 has 15 residues. CDR3 amino acids: CASSVAGTGNQPQHF. As DNA, the CDR3 is TGTGCCAGCAGTGTAGCCGGGACAGGGAATCAGCCCCAGCATTTT.

This rearrangement joins TRBV27 to TRBJ2-7; D may correspond to TRBD1 or TRBD2 (5 bases each). V lost 6 bases to trimming and J lost 0 bases, with 15 bases between them. This CDR3 is 15 amino acids long. Germline V CDR1 and CDR2: MNHEY, SMNVEV (reference sequence). Here the CDR3 DNA reads TGTGCCAGCAGCACCCCCGGGACGGGCTCCTACGAGCAGTACTTC. Its protein is CASSTPGTGSYEQYF.

This chain links TRBV5-6 with TRBJ1-6; 7 bases align to TRBD1. This CDR3 spans 16 amino acids. V was clipped by 0 bases and J by 2 bases; unmatched bases: 2. CDR1 is SGHDT, CDR2 YYEEEE, per germline. The CDR3 is CASSLGRGAYNSPLHF. The CDR3 bases are TGTGCCAGCAGCTTGGGCAGGGGGGCCTATAATTCACCCCTCCACTTT.

This clone was picked up one time. The V gene is TRBV5-1, the J gene TRBJ2-3, with 11 bases identical to TRBD1. Germline-derived CDR1 and CDR2 are SGHRS and YFSETQ. J was trimmed by 5 bases and V by 7 bases; bases with no gene match: 3. This CDR3 has 13 residues. The CDR3 region is CASRTGGVDTQYF. The CDR3 nucleotides are TGCGCCAGCCGGACAGGGGGCGTAGATACGCAGTATTTT.